These 17 T cell receptor beta chains were all obtained from the same sample, sequenced in a study of cytomegalovirus exposure and HLA in healthy donors. It was with 60 Vbeta and 13 Jbeta primers that the PCR ran. Assay: immunoSEQ multiplex PCR; the TCRdb copy retains only in-frame clones and omits some. The repertoire table contains fewer than 40,000 clones. Source material: PBMCs. Source of these receptors: a woman aged 40 to 55 in good health and CMV-seropositive.

In DNA, the CDR3 is TGTGCCACCAGCAGAGATCCAGGCGCCTACGAGCAGTACTTC. It translates to CATSRDPGAYEQYF. V usage is TRBV15 and J usage is TRBJ2-7; D is unclear. The CDR3 is 14 amino acids. The germline V gene encodes CDR1 LNHNV and CDR2 YYDKDF (reference sequence). V was shortened by 0 bases and J by 2 bases, with 8 bases between the two germline ends.

J is TRBJ1-2 and V is TRBV9; D may be TRBD1 (6 bases). Trimming cost V 0 bases and J 0 bases, with 12 bases left between them. The CDR3 has 16 amino acids. The germline V gene has CDR1 SGDLS and CDR2 YYNGEE. CDR3 loop: CASSVEDRLTNYGYTF. The CDR3 region has the DNA TGTGCCAGCAGCGTAGAGGACAGATTGACTAACTATGGCTACACCTTC.

The chain couples TRBV28 to TRBJ1-4; D is ambiguous. CDR1 MDHEN and CDR2 SYDVKM come from the germline V gene. The CDR3 extends over 12 amino acids. Trimming removed 10 bases at V and 7 bases at J, with 13 bases between. The CDR3 region is CATKLYGEKLFF. CDR3 nucleotides: TGTGCCACCAAACTATATGGTGAAAAACTGTTTTTT.

The chain combines TRBV7-2 with TRBJ1-6; D possibly corresponds to TRBD1 (6 bases). The V and J ends lost 5 bases and 9 bases respectively, with 8 bases between them. The CDR3 spans 12 residues. The germline CDR1 and CDR2 sequences are SGHTA and FQGNSA. The CDR3 DNA reads TGTGCCAGCAGCCGCAGGGGTTCACCCCTCCACTTT. It translates to CASSRRGSPLHF.

The V and J genes are TRBV7-2 and TRBJ2-2, with 7 bases that match TRBD1. The V gene's germline CDR1 is SGHTA and CDR2 FQGNSA. This CDR3 has 15 residues. V shed 2 bases and J 4 bases; nucleotides not matched to a gene: 4. The DNA for the CDR3 is TGTGCCAGCAGCTTATTGCCAGGGGGCACCGGGGAGCTGTTTTTT. This codes for CASSLLPGGTGELFF.

The rearrangement uses TRBV30 and TRBJ1-6; TRBD1 might be the D (5 bases). V was shortened by 0 bases and J by 6 bases, with 12 bases between the two germline ends. The CDR3 sequence is 15 residues long. Germline values: CDR1 GTSNPN, CDR2 SVGIG (reference sequence). For the CDR3, the DNA is TGTGCCTGGAGTGTACGGGGGGGAATTAATTCACCCCTCCACTTT. Protein: CAWSVRGGINSPLHF.

The chain employs TRBV7-3 and TRBJ2-2; 10 bases align to TRBD2. The J segment lost 4 bases and the V segment lost 5 bases, leaving 7 bases of the junction unmatched. The germline CDR1 and CDR2 sequences are SGHTA and FQGTGA. The CDR3 covers 16 residues. The CDR3 DNA follows: TGTGCCAGCAGCCCAACTAGCGGGGCTTTCACCGGGGAGCTGTTTTTT. Protein product: CASSPTSGAFTGELFF.

The V gene is TRBV2, the J gene TRBJ2-5; D might be TRBD2 (6 bases). Germline V CDR1 and CDR2: SNHLY, FYNNEI. The CDR3 runs 12 residues. V shed 8 bases and J shed 2 bases, with 9 bases lying between them. CDR3 loop: CASGLSQETQYF. CDR3 nucleotides: TGTGCCAGCGGACTAAGTCAAGAGACCCAGTACTTC.

The V call is TRBV6-4, the J call TRBJ1-6, with 7 nucleotides matching TRBD1. Germline values: CDR1 MRHNA, CDR2 SNTAGT. Trimming took 2 bases from V and 9 from J; bases not matched to a gene: 1. The CDR3 loop spans 13 amino acids. The CDR3 is CASSDHRGSPLHF. The DNA for the CDR3 is TGTGCCAGCAGTGACCACAGGGGTTCACCCCTCCACTTT.

This chain's CDR3 is CASSITSMAGANVLTF. CDR3 nucleotides: TGTGCCAGTAGTATCACTTCGATGGCTGGGGCCAACGTCCTGACTTTC. The gene calls are TRBV19 and TRBJ2-6, with D unresolved. The CDR3 spans 16 residues. Germline loops: CDR1 LNHDA, CDR2 SQIVND (reference sequence). Trimming took off 3 bases at V and 2 bases at J, with 11 bases between the two ends.

The chain combines TRBV6-1 with TRBJ2-5, with D possibly TRBD2 on 6 matching bases. The CDR3 has 14 amino acids. V was shortened by 4 bases and J by 4 bases, with 13 bases between the two germline ends. Germline V gives CDR1 MNHNS, CDR2 SASEGT. The CDR3 DNA reads TGTGCCAGCAGTGTGGGGGGACCCCGAGAGACCCAGTACTTC. Translating gives CASSVGGPRETQYF.

The chain has TRBV14 and TRBJ2-3; D may be TRBD2 (6 bases). CDR3 length: 15 amino acids. The V gene lost 4 bases and the J gene lost 0 bases, with 11 bases spanning the gap. Germline loops: CDR1 SGHDN, CDR2 FVKESK. The CDR3 is CASSRGSGSTDTQYF. The CDR3 nucleotides read TGTGCCAGCAGCCGAGGGAGCGGGAGCACAGATACGCAGTATTTT.

This chain uses TRBV11-2 with TRBJ2-5; 9 nucleotides match TRBD1. Trimming at V came to 10 bases and at J to 3 bases, leaving 6 bases not matched to a gene. Germline values: CDR1 SGHAT, CDR2 FQNNGV. This CDR3 comprises 13 residues. The DNA for the CDR3 is TGTGCCACGGGACAGGGTTGGGAAGAGACCCAGTACTTC. Encoded protein: CATGQGWEETQYF.

The CDR3 is CASSDPAGGVNTEAFF. DNA for the CDR3: TGTGCCAGCAGTGATCCCGCTGGCGGGGTGAACACTGAAGCTTTCTTT. The chain is built from TRBV2 and TRBJ1-1; D gene ambiguous. The CDR3 has 16 residues. Germline V lookup: CDR1 SNHLY, CDR2 FYNNEI. V was shortened by 3 bases and J by 0 bases, with 14 bases between the two germline ends.

This chain links TRBV27 with TRBJ1-5; 9 bases match TRBD1. There are 14 residues in the CDR3. Trimming took 5 bases from V and 6 from J; bases not matched to a gene: 5. Germline V gene sequence: CDR1 MNHEY, CDR2 SMNVEV (reference sequence). CDR3 in DNA: TGTGCCAGCAGTGTACAGGGGGCTGGTCAGCCCCAGCATTTT. It encodes CASSVQGAGQPQHF.

V is TRBV30 and J is TRBJ1-1; 7 bases match TRBD1. Unmatched junction bases numbered 6, after V lost 2 bases and J lost 3 bases. Germline lookup yields CDR1 GTSNPN and CDR2 SVGIG (reference sequence). The CDR3 has 14 amino acids. The CDR3 DNA reads TGTGCCTGGAGTTATCCGACAGGGCACACTGAAGCTTTCTTT. Translated, it gives CAWSYPTGHTEAFF.

V is TRBV28 and J is TRBJ2-7; perhaps TRBD2 as D (5 bases). With 6 bases removed from V and 2 bases from J, the gap between germline ends came to 14 bases. Per the germline V gene, CDR1 is MDHEN and CDR2 is SYDVKM. The CDR3 extends over 14 amino acids. CDR3 coding DNA: TGTGCCAGCAGCCCCCCCGGGGTCACCTACGAGCAGTACTTC. The encoded protein is CASSPPGVTYEQYF.